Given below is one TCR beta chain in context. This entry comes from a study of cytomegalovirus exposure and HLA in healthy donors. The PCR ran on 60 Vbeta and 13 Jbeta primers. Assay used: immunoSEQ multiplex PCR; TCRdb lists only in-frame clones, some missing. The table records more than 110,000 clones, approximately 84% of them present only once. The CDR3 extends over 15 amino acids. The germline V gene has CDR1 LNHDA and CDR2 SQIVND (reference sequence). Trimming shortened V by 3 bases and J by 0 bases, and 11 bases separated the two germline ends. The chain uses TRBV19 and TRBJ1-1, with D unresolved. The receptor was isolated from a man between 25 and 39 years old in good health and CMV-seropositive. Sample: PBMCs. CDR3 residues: CASSIQQALNTEAFF. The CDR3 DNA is TGTGCCAGTAGTATTCAGCAGGCCCTGAACACTGAAGCTTTCTTT. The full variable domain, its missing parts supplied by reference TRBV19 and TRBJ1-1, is DGGITQSPKYLFRKEGQNVTLSCEQNLNHDAMYWYRQDPGQGLRLIYYSQIVNDFQKGDIAEGYSVSREKKESFPLTVTSAQKNPTAFYLCASSIQQALNTEAFFGQGTRLTVV.